Below, 25 T cell receptor beta chains from the same sample are listed, as sequenced in a study of T-cell memory formation after mild COVID-19. TCRdb re-called the 5' RACE reads through MiXCR, storing one row per CDR3 protein. The sample lists approximately 430,000 distinct CDR3 sequences; less than 25% were seen once. Sequencing was carried out using PBMCs or a T cell subset sorted from them (not recorded which). All receptors derive from an adult woman who had mild COVID-19 (a few samples of this study predate the infection). Cell type and time point are not known.

The J gene is TRBJ2-7, the V gene TRBV4-3, with D hard to call. V was pared by 0 bases and J by 6 bases, with 18 bases between. The CDR3 is 16 residues long. Germline V gene lookup returns CDR1 LGHNA and CDR2 YSLEER. The CDR3 sequence is CASSQEMLPIPPEQYF. For the CDR3, the DNA is TGCGCCAGCAGCCAAGAAATGCTTCCCATCCCTCCCGAGCAGTACTTC.

The table lists this clonotype with a few counts. This chain uses TRBV28 with TRBJ1-2; 9 nucleotides align to TRBD1. The V gene end was trimmed by 6 bases and the J gene end by 1 base; junction bases not matched to a gene: 6. Germline V CDR1 and CDR2: MDHEN, SYDVKM. This CDR3 region has 15 residues. This CDR3 reads CASSPWDRVNYGYTF. The CDR3 region has the DNA TGTGCCAGCAGCCCCTGGGACAGGGTTAACTATGGCTACACCTTC.

Here the CDR3 DNA reads TGTGCCAGCAGCTTAAGAGGGGCTGAGCAGTTCTTC. It translates to CASSLRGAEQFF. The chain uses TRBV7-6 and TRBJ2-1; possibly TRBD1 or TRBD2 for D (5 bases each). The CDR3 is 12 residues long. Germline CDR1 and CDR2: SGHVS and FNYEAQ. V was trimmed by 2 bases and J by 9 bases, leaving 8 bases between them.

This clonotype has just a few counts. This sequence joins TRBV7-7 and TRBJ2-5; TRBD2 aligns across 14 bases. V lost 4 bases to trimming and J lost 5 bases; unmatched junction nucleotides: 6. The CDR3 loop spans 16 amino acids. Germline V gene lookup returns CDR1 SSHAT and CDR2 FNYEAQ (reference sequence). The CDR3 reads CASSSTSGGALETQYF. In DNA, the CDR3 is TGTGCCAGCAGCTCGACTAGCGGGGGGGCTCTCGAGACCCAGTACTTC.

This clonotype was picked up a small number of times. The J gene is TRBJ2-1, the V gene TRBV5-1, with 10 positions matching TRBD2. CDR1 and CDR2 from the germline V gene are SGHRS and YFSETQ. The CDR3 sequence is 15 residues long. With V trimmed by 4 bases and J by 4 bases, 5 bases remained unmatched. For the CDR3, the DNA is TGCGCCAGCAGCGACGGGACTAGCGAATACAATGAGCAGTTCTTC. Amino acid sequence: CASSDGTSEYNEQFF. Combining the CDR3 with reference TRBV5-1 and TRBJ2-1 gives the whole variable domain KAGVTQTPRYLIKTRGQQVTLSCSPISGHRSVSWYQQTPGQGLQFLFEYFSETQRNKGNFPGRFSGRQFSNSRSEMNVSTLELGDSALYLCASSDGTSEYNEQFFGPGTRLTVL.

This clonotype was counted only a few times. The chain is built from TRBV4-2 and TRBJ2-1; maybe TRBD2 (5 bases). Germline V lookup: CDR1 LGHNA, CDR2 YNFKEQ. The germline V and J ends were trimmed by 0 bases and 7 bases, with 13 bases remaining between them. The CDR3 runs to 15 residues. The CDR3 region is CASSQDHVGSNEQFF. CDR3 DNA sequence: TGTGCCAGCAGCCAAGATCACGTGGGGAGTAATGAGCAGTTCTTC.

This rearrangement joins TRBV12-3 or TRBV12-4 to TRBJ2-5, with 9 bases that match TRBD1. The CDR3 consists of 15 residues. After removal of 4 bases from V and 7 bases from J, the junction contained 10 bases not matched to a gene. In nucleotides, the CDR3 is TGTGCCAGCAGTTGGCGAACAGGGGGCGGTGGGACCCAGTACTTC. The encoded protein is CASSWRTGGGGTQYF.

This chain connects TRBV10-3 to TRBJ2-7, with 7 nucleotides matching TRBD1. V was pared by 11 bases and J by 3 bases, with 10 bases of the junction left unmatched. The germline CDR1 and CDR2 sequences are ENHRY and SYGVKD. This CDR3 has 13 amino acids. CDR3 sequence (DNA): TGTGCCTCCTGGACAGGACCGTACTACGAGCAGTACTTC. Translation: CASWTGPYYEQYF.

This clonotype was counted only a few times. The chain has TRBV9 and TRBJ2-1, with a tentative D call TRBD2 (5 bases). Germline V gives CDR1 SGDLS, CDR2 YYNGEE. V was clipped by 7 bases and J by 4 bases, with 18 bases between them. The CDR3 runs 15 residues. In DNA, the CDR3 is TGTGCCAGCTCCAAGGAACTAGGAGCGTACAATGAGCAGTTCTTC. The encoded protein is CASSKELGAYNEQFF. The variable domain in full, completed from reference TRBV9 and TRBJ2-1, reads DSGVTQTPKHLITATGQRVTLRCSPRSGDLSVYWYQQSLDQGLQFLIQYYNGEERAKGNILERFSAQQFPDLHSELNLSSLELGDSALYFCASSKELGAYNEQFFGPGTRLTVL.

This clonotype was counted between two and nine times. The V gene is TRBV7-6, the J gene TRBJ2-1, with no clear D. The germline gives CDR1 SGHVS, CDR2 FNYEAQ. CDR3 length equals 15 residues. The V gene lost 1 base and the J gene lost 2 bases, with 9 bases spanning the gap. The CDR3 loop reads CASSLDGLAYNEQFF. The CDR3 DNA is TGTGCCAGCAGCTTAGACGGGCTTGCCTACAATGAGCAGTTCTTC. Supplemented by reference TRBV7-6 and TRBJ2-1, the full variable domain reads GAGVSQSPRYKVTKRGQDVALRCDPISGHVSLYWYRQALGQGPEFLTYFNYEAQQDKSGLPNDRFSAERPEGSISTLTIQRTEQRDSAMYRCASSLDGLAYNEQFFGPGTRLTVL.

This clonotype was counted between two and nine times. The chain is built from TRBV5-6 and TRBJ2-3; D perhaps matches TRBD2 (7 bases). Germline CDR1 reads SGHDT; CDR2 reads YYEEEE. Between the trimmed V and J ends, which lost 7 bases and 2 bases, there was a span of 14 bases. CDR3 length equals 14 residues. The CDR3 DNA is TGTGCCAGCCGGCGGGGGCCCTCCACAGATACGCAGTATTTT. Amino acids: CASRRGPSTDTQYF.

The chain uses TRBV2 and TRBJ2-2; the match to TRBD2 covers 7 bases. Germline V gene data show CDR1 as SNHLY and CDR2 as FYNNEI. The CDR3 length is 15 residues. V gave up 1 base and J gave up 6 bases; unmatched junction bases: 5. CDR3 nucleotides: TGTGCCAGCAGTGAAGTAAGCGGGAATCCCGGGGAGCTGTTTTTT. It is translated as CASSEVSGNPGELFF.

The CDR3 DNA is TGTGCCACCGCGTCACATGCATGGGACACAGCCCTGAATACGCAGTATTTT. Protein: CATASHAWDTALNTQYF. The chain links TRBV24-1 to TRBJ2-3; tentative D call: TRBD1 (6 bases). Germline CDR1 and CDR2: KGHDR and SFDVKD. Trimming took off 9 bases at V and 7 bases at J, with 28 bases between the two ends. The CDR3 totals 17 residues.

The genes are TRBV6-5 and TRBJ2-2; TRBD1 matches at 10 bases. The junction had 8 bases not matched to a gene; V was cut back by 6 bases and J by 4 bases. The CDR3 consists of 16 residues. CDR1 and CDR2 from the germline V gene are MNHEY and SVGAGI. CDR3 residues: CASRPTGGRSTGELFF. DNA of the CDR3: TGTGCCAGCAGACCGACAGGGGGCAGGAGCACCGGGGAGCTGTTTTTT.

This chain links TRBV7-2 with TRBJ2-1; 10 bases fit TRBD2. The germline V gene has CDR1 SGHTA and CDR2 FQGNSA. The ends lost 5 bases at V and 0 bases at J; junction bases unmatched: 19. The CDR3 is 21 residues long. The CDR3 reads CASSPRGTPGLALLSYNEQFF. DNA for the CDR3: TGTGCCAGCAGCCCCCGGGGAACTCCGGGACTAGCGTTACTCTCCTACAATGAGCAGTTCTTC.

This clonotype was found many times. This chain joins TRBV7-2 and TRBJ2-5, with D perhaps matching TRBD1 or TRBD2 (5 bases each). Trimming removed 2 bases at V and 4 bases at J, with 11 bases between. Germline V gene lookup returns CDR1 SGHTA and CDR2 FQGNSA. This CDR3 has 14 amino acids. Written as DNA, the CDR3 is TGTGCCAGCAGCTTAAGCGGACAAGGAGAGACCCAGTACTTC. Its translation is CASSLSGQGETQYF. Together with reference TRBV7-2 and TRBJ2-5, the CDR3 gives the full variable domain: GAGVSQSPSNKVTEKGKDVELRCDPISGHTALYWYRQSLGQGLEFLIYFQGNSAPDKSGLPSDRFSAERTGGSVSTLTIQRTQQEDSAVYLCASSLSGQGETQYFGPGTRLLVL.

The rearrangement links TRBV4-1 to TRBJ2-5; the match to TRBD1 covers 10 bases. Germline-derived CDR1 and CDR2 are MGHRA and YSYEKL. The CDR3 spans 17 residues. The ends lost 4 bases at V and 2 bases at J; junction bases unmatched: 10. CDR3 in amino acids: CASSLFSGTGVQETQYF. As DNA, the CDR3 is TGCGCCAGCAGCCTCTTTTCCGGGACAGGGGTTCAAGAGACCCAGTACTTC.

The chain employs TRBV9 and TRBJ2-1; no definite D call. This CDR3 has 14 residues. The germline CDR1 and CDR2 sequences are SGDLS and YYNGEE. V lost 0 bases and J 4 bases, leaving 8 bases between the germline ends. CDR3 coding DNA: TGTGCCAGCAGCGTAGCTGCCCAGTACAATGAGCAGTTCTTC. Translation gives CASSVAAQYNEQFF.

This chain uses TRBV5-5 with TRBJ1-1; D is perhaps TRBD1 (6 bases). Trimming cost V 4 bases and J 3 bases, with 13 bases left between them. From germline, CDR1 is SGHKS and CDR2 YYEKEE (reference sequence). The CDR3 extends over 14 amino acids. In DNA form, the CDR3 reads TGTGCCAGCAGCCAAGGACAGACTTACACTGAAGCTTTCTTT. Encoded protein: CASSQGQTYTEAFF.

This clonotype was observed a handful of times. This chain joins TRBV6-5 and TRBJ2-1; possibly TRBD1 for D (5 bases). The CDR3 length is 16 residues. Germline CDR1 MNHEY, CDR2 SVGAGI. V lost 2 bases and J lost 5, with 16 bases in between. The CDR3 sequence is CASSYGIAGWDNEQFF. The DNA for the CDR3 is TGTGCCAGCAGTTACGGCATAGCAGGGTGGGACAATGAGCAGTTCTTC.

The rearrangement links TRBV7-8 to TRBJ2-5; D gene ambiguous. The CDR3 runs to 13 residues. Trimming left V 2 bases short and J 5 bases short, with 9 bases between. Germline values: CDR1 SGHVS, CDR2 FQNEAQ. Here the CDR3 reads CASSLYGRETQYF. CDR3 in DNA: TGTGCCAGCAGCTTATACGGCCGGGAGACCCAGTACTTC.

In this sample, this clonotype turned up a few times. The chain carries TRBV5-1 and TRBJ2-3; 10 bases align to TRBD2. This CDR3 contains 15 residues. Germline CDR1 is SGHRS and CDR2 is YFSETQ. J lost 4 bases, V lost 1 base, and 3 bases had no gene match. CDR3: CASSLQAGGPDTQYF. The DNA for the CDR3 is TGCGCCAGCAGCTTGCAAGCGGGGGGGCCAGATACGCAGTATTTT.

There are a few counts of this clonotype. V is TRBV5-1 and J is TRBJ2-1; D may correspond to TRBD1 or TRBD2 (5 bases each). The V gene's germline CDR1 is SGHRS and CDR2 YFSETQ. The CDR3 length is 15 residues. The V and J ends lost 9 bases and 2 bases respectively, with 18 bases between them. This CDR3 reads CATQPGAQTYNEQFF. In nucleotides, the CDR3 is TGCGCCACGCAGCCCGGGGCGCAGACCTACAATGAGCAGTTCTTC.

The J gene is TRBJ2-1, the V gene TRBV30; TRBD2 matches at 11 bases. The CDR3 runs to 15 residues. Germline-derived CDR1 and CDR2 are GTSNPN and SVGIG (reference sequence). V shed 5 bases and J 9 bases; nucleotides not matched to a gene: 12. The CDR3 loop reads CAWSTSGSFAAEQFF. The CDR3, as DNA: TGTGCCTGGTCAACTAGCGGGAGTTTTGCTGCTGAGCAGTTCTTC.

This clonotype was recorded at least ten times. The V and J genes are TRBV3-1 and TRBJ2-1; perhaps TRBD1 as D (6 bases). The CDR3 runs 14 residues. Germline V gene data show CDR1 as LGHDT and CDR2 as YNNKEL (reference sequence). V lost 1 base, J lost 6 bases, and 10 bases lay in between. CDR3: CASSQGGRGNEQFF. DNA of the CDR3: TGTGCCAGCAGCCAAGGGGGCAGGGGCAATGAGCAGTTCTTC.